These 26 T cell receptor beta chains originate from one sample sequenced in a study of cytomegalovirus exposure and HLA in healthy donors (dated by TCRdb to 2015 to 2018). The protocol used for the library was the immunoSEQ multiplex PCR assay. This is the immuneACCESS table as TCRdb keeps it, with only in-frame sequences that have V and J called. A part of the clones is gone; compared with another copy, unresolved V genes explain less than half, and the rest is unexplained. The sample records roughly 130,000 clones, around nine tenths of which are singletons. Together, the top ten hold less than 1.5% of the sample. What was sequenced was PBMCs. The receptor source for this set is a man in his thirties or forties in good health and CMV-seronegative.

J is TRBJ2-5 and V is TRBV28; D call uncertain. In germline, CDR1 is MDHEN, CDR2 SYDVKM. V lost 9 bases and J lost 5, with 19 bases in between. The CDR3 length is 14 residues. DNA for the CDR3: TGTGCCAGTTCCCCTGCCGAGGTCCGGGAGACCCAGTACTTC. It yields the protein CASSPAEVRETQYF. Full variable domain (rest looked up from reference TRBV28 and TRBJ2-5): DVKVTQSSRYLVKRTGEKVFLECVQDMDHENMFWYRQDPGLGLRLIYFSYDVKMKEKGDIPEGYSVSREKKERFSLILESASTNQTSMYLCASSPAEVRETQYFGPGTRLLVL.

The rearrangement uses TRBV16 and TRBJ2-7, with TRBD2 identical over 7 bases. Trimming at V came to 4 bases and at J to 5 bases, leaving 11 bases not matched to a gene. The CDR3 totals 15 residues. From germline, CDR1 is KGHSY and CDR2 FQNENV. CDR3 DNA sequence: TGTGCCAGCAGCCCCTTCGTTAGCGGGTTAAACGAGCAGTACTTC. It is translated as CASSPFVSGLNEQYF.

A single count supports this clone. The chain recombines TRBV6-5 with TRBJ1-1; D perhaps matches TRBD1 (6 bases). Trimming took 7 bases from V and 5 from J, leaving 20 bases between them. Per the germline V gene, CDR1 is MNHEY and CDR2 is SVGAGI. The CDR3 has 15 amino acids. The CDR3 reads CASKAPGGGRTEAFF. The CDR3 nucleotides read TGTGCCAGCAAAGCCCCGGGCGGGGGGCGGACTGAAGCTTTCTTT.

The chain uses TRBV5-5 and TRBJ1-2, with TRBD1 matching 11 bases. V dropped 3 bases and J dropped 4; count of bases not matched to a gene: 5. The CDR3 runs 15 residues. Germline loops: CDR1 SGHKS, CDR2 YYEKEE (reference sequence). The DNA of the CDR3 is TGTGCCAGCAGCTCAAGGACAGGGGGCGGCTATGGCTACACCTTC. Translating it yields CASSSRTGGGYGYTF.

The chain carries TRBV29-1 and TRBJ2-2; 9 nucleotides agree with TRBD1. Germline trimming cut 0 bases from V and 3 bases from J; bases unmatched to any gene: 5. The CDR3 is 16 amino acids. Germline loops: CDR1 SQVTM, CDR2 ANQGSEA. The CDR3: CSVEDIYRGHTGELFF. Here the CDR3 DNA reads TGCAGCGTTGAAGATATTTACAGGGGGCACACCGGGGAGCTGTTTTTT.

CDR3 DNA sequence: TGCGCCAGCAGCTTGGCAAGCACTACCCCAGGGGAGACCCAGTACTTC. Its translation is CASSLASTTPGETQYF. This rearrangement joins TRBV5-1 to TRBJ2-5; D perhaps matches TRBD1 (5 bases). Germline CDR1 and CDR2: SGHRS and YFSETQ. The CDR3 is made up of 16 amino acids. Trimming removed 0 bases at V and 5 bases at J, with 17 bases between. Variable domain in full (rest from reference TRBV5-1 and TRBJ2-5): KAGVTQTPRYLIKTRGQQVTLSCSPISGHRSVSWYQQTPGQGLQFLFEYFSETQRNKGNFPGRFSGRQFSNSRSEMNVSTLELGDSALYLCASSLASTTPGETQYFGPGTRLLVL.

The chain joins TRBV2 to TRBJ2-1; D is perhaps TRBD1 (5 bases). V was clipped by 6 bases and J by 3 bases, with 12 bases between them. The CDR3 totals 14 residues. Germline assignment: CDR1 SNHLY and CDR2 FYNNEI. In DNA form, the CDR3 reads TGTGCCAGCAGCCTTTTACAGGTCTACAATGAGCAGTTCTTC. Translation gives CASSLLQVYNEQFF.

The V gene is TRBV5-1, the J gene TRBJ1-4; no firm D call. The CDR3 runs to 14 residues. V was shortened by 6 bases and J by 7 bases, with 16 bases between the two germline ends. CDR1 is SGHRS, CDR2 YFSETQ, per germline. The CDR3 spells CASKETSAGEKLFF. CDR3 sequence (DNA): TGCGCCAGCAAGGAGACTTCGGCGGGTGAAAAACTGTTTTTT.

The J gene is TRBJ1-6, the V gene TRBV2; TRBD1 is a possible D gene (6 bases). CDR3 length: 15 amino acids. V gave up 1 base and J gave up 10 bases, with 14 bases separating them. Per germline, CDR1 SNHLY and CDR2 FYNNEI. CDR3 amino acids: CASSEEQGRNSPLHF. The CDR3, as DNA: TGTGCCAGCAGTGAAGAACAGGGCCGGAACTCACCCCTCCACTTT.

The gene calls are TRBV27 and TRBJ2-5, with TRBD1 matching 8 bases. Looked up from germline, CDR1 is MNHEY and CDR2 is SMNVEV (reference sequence). J was trimmed by 4 bases and V by 4 bases; bases with no gene match: 11. CDR3 size: 16 residues. DNA for the CDR3: TGTGCCAGCAGTTCTCAGGGGGCTCTGGATATAGAGACCCAGTACTTC. Translating gives CASSSQGALDIETQYF.

The genes are TRBV7-9 and TRBJ2-7, with 7 nucleotides matching TRBD1. The CDR3 length is 13 residues. Germline CDR1 reads SEHNR; CDR2 reads FQNEAQ (reference sequence). V dropped 5 bases and J dropped 1; count of bases not matched to a gene: 2. CDR3 residues: CASSMTGSYEQYF. Here the CDR3 DNA reads TGTGCCAGCAGCATGACAGGGTCCTACGAGCAGTACTTC.

This clone occurred once. The J gene is TRBJ1-2, the V gene TRBV5-4; D unclear. Germline CDR1 reads SGHNT; CDR2 reads YYREEE (reference sequence). V lost 4 bases and J 0 bases, leaving 13 bases between the germline ends. CDR3 size: 15 residues. CDR3 sequence: CASSRLTEPNYGYTF. CDR3 nucleotides: TGTGCCAGCAGCAGGTTAACAGAACCTAACTATGGCTACACCTTC.

In this sample, this clone turned up a few times. The V call is TRBV4-1, the J call TRBJ2-7; the match to TRBD2 covers 13 bases. From germline, CDR1 is MGHRA and CDR2 YSYEKL. V lost 1 base, J lost 3 bases, and 6 bases stayed unmatched. The CDR3 sequence is 17 residues long. The CDR3 loop reads CASSQGTSGSLGYEQYF. The CDR3, as DNA: TGCGCCAGCAGCCAAGGGACTAGCGGGAGTTTGGGCTACGAGCAGTACTTC.

This rearrangement joins TRBV19 to TRBJ1-1; 7 nucleotides agree with TRBD1. This CDR3 is built from 16 residues. Germline V CDR1 and CDR2: LNHDA, SQIVND (reference sequence). The V segment lost 4 bases and the J segment 5 bases; nucleotides outside the gene matches: 13. CDR3 sequence: CASSRVPPGQQTEAFF. In DNA, the CDR3 is TGTGCCAGTAGTAGGGTACCGCCGGGACAGCAAACTGAAGCTTTCTTT.

The CDR3 nucleotides read TGCGCCAGCAGCCGTAGCGGAGGGAACTCCTACGAGCAGTACTTC. It specifies CASSRSGGNSYEQYF. This chain joins TRBV5-1 and TRBJ2-7; weak D call: TRBD2 (6 bases). Trimming shortened V by 4 bases and J by 0 bases, and 14 bases separated the two germline ends. Per germline, CDR1 SGHRS and CDR2 YFSETQ. This CDR3 spans 15 amino acids.

The V call is TRBV30, the J call TRBJ1-3; D is perhaps TRBD1 (6 bases). Trimming cost V 6 bases and J 5 bases, with 20 bases left between them. Germline CDR1 GTSNPN, CDR2 SVGIG (reference sequence). This CDR3 contains 15 residues. The CDR3 sequence is CACIPPGGARNTIYF. Here the CDR3 DNA reads TGTGCCTGCATCCCTCCCGGGGGGGCCCGAAACACCATATATTTT.

The V and J genes are TRBV5-6 and TRBJ2-1; D gene unclear. This CDR3 spans 12 amino acids. Germline V CDR1 and CDR2: SGHDT, YYEEEE. The V gene lost 2 bases and the J gene lost 7 bases, with 7 bases spanning the gap. The CDR3 region has the DNA TGTGCCAGCAGCTTTCGGGTAAATGAGCAGTTCTTC. Residues: CASSFRVNEQFF.

This clone has a handful of counts. The V and J genes are TRBV19 and TRBJ1-2, with D hard to call. V was cut by 2 bases and J by 4 bases, with 8 bases left in between. Germline loops: CDR1 LNHDA, CDR2 SQIVND (reference sequence). The CDR3 loop spans 13 amino acids. CDR3 in DNA: TGTGCCAGTAGTATACCGTCTAGCTATGGCTACACCTTC. Protein product: CASSIPSSYGYTF. The whole variable domain, remainder taken from reference TRBV19 and TRBJ1-2, is DGGITQSPKYLFRKEGQNVTLSCEQNLNHDAMYWYRQDPGQGLRLIYYSQIVNDFQKGDIAEGYSVSREKKESFPLTVTSAQKNPTAFYLCASSIPSSYGYTFGSGTRLTVV.

This chain joins TRBV4-3 and TRBJ2-1, with 10 positions matching TRBD2. The germline V gene has CDR1 LGHNA and CDR2 YSLEER. Trimming took 1 base from V and 6 from J; bases not matched to a gene: 6. The CDR3 runs to 16 residues. The CDR3: CASSQVRAGGSNEQFF. The CDR3 DNA reads TGCGCCAGCAGCCAAGTAAGAGCGGGAGGGAGCAATGAGCAGTTCTTC.

This chain joins TRBV6-6 and TRBJ1-3, with D hard to call. Between the trimmed V and J ends, which lost 6 bases and 3 bases, there was a span of 6 bases. Germline CDR1 and CDR2: MNHNY and SVGAGI (reference sequence). The CDR3 covers 12 residues. CDR3 nucleotide sequence: TGTGCCAGCAGCCTAAGTGGAAACACCATATATTTT. It encodes CASSLSGNTIYF.

J is TRBJ2-5 and V is TRBV5-1; TRBD2 matches at 7 bases. This CDR3 is 12 amino acids long. V lost 4 bases to trimming and J lost 3 bases; unmatched junction nucleotides: 0. The germline gives CDR1 SGHRS, CDR2 YFSETQ. The CDR3 here is CASSGLEETQYF. CDR3 coding DNA: TGCGCCAGCAGCGGACTAGAAGAGACCCAGTACTTC.

The rearrangement uses TRBV7-2 and TRBJ2-2; D remains ambiguous. The V gene's germline CDR1 is SGHTA and CDR2 FQGNSA. This CDR3 region has 14 residues. Trimming shortened V by 0 bases and J by 3 bases, and 5 bases separated the two germline ends. CDR3 coding DNA: TGTGCCAGCAGCTTAGCGCGCGACACCGGGGAGCTGTTTTTT. Protein product: CASSLARDTGELFF.

V is TRBV5-1 and J is TRBJ2-5, with 9 bases aligning to TRBD2. The CDR3 length is 19 residues. Germline lookup yields CDR1 SGHRS and CDR2 YFSETQ. The junction had 20 bases not matched to a gene; V was cut back by 4 bases and J by 4 bases. CDR3 bases: TGCGCCAGCAGCCCGCTGAGGGGCGGGAGGGCCTATAGGGGAGAGACCCAGTACTTC. The encoded protein is CASSPLRGGRAYRGETQYF.

This sequence joins TRBV7-2 and TRBJ2-4; TRBD1 is a possible D gene (5 bases). CDR1 is SGHTA, CDR2 FQGNSA, per germline. Deletions cut 3 bases from V and 7 bases from J, with 10 bases between. The CDR3 covers 13 residues. The CDR3 coding sequence is TGTGCCAGCAGCTTTCCAGGGTTGAACATTCAGTACTTC. Translated, it gives CASSFPGLNIQYF.

The rearrangement uses TRBV11-2 and TRBJ1-2; D uncertain. This CDR3 has 14 amino acids. The V end lost 1 base, the J end lost 4 bases, and 10 bases lay between the germline ends. Germline CDR1 reads SGHAT; CDR2 reads FQNNGV. CDR3 loop: CASSLGQIVYGYTF. For the CDR3, the DNA is TGTGCCAGCAGCTTAGGGCAGATTGTCTATGGCTACACCTTC.

The V and J genes are TRBV5-1 and TRBJ1-1; D unclear. CDR1 SGHRS and CDR2 YFSETQ come from the germline V gene. The V and J ends lost 0 bases and 7 bases respectively, with 7 bases between them. The length of the CDR3 is 12 residues. CDR3 protein: CASSLVVGEAFF. CDR3 nucleotides: TGCGCCAGCAGCTTGGTCGTCGGTGAAGCTTTCTTT.